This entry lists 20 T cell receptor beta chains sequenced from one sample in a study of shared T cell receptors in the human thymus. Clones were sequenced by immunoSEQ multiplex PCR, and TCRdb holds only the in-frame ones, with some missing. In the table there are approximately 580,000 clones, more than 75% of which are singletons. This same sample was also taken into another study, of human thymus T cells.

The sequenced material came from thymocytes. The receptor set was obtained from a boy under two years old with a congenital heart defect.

CDR3 region: CASSPGTGEGHGYTF. The CDR3 bases are TGTGCCAGCAGCCCCGGGACAGGGGAAGGGCATGGCTACACCTTC. The V gene is TRBV11-2, the J gene TRBJ1-2; TRBD1 matches at 10 bases. The junction had 9 bases not matched to a gene; V was cut back by 5 bases and J by 6 bases. Germline CDR1 reads SGHAT; CDR2 reads FQNNGV. This CDR3 contains 15 residues.

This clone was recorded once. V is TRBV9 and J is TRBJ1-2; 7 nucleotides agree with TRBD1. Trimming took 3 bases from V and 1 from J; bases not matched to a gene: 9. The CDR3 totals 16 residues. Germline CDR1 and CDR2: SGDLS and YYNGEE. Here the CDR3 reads CASSARLGDSNYGYTF. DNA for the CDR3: TGTGCCAGCAGCGCGCGGTTGGGGGACAGTAACTATGGCTACACCTTC. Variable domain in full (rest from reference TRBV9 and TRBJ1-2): DSGVTQTPKHLITATGQRVTLRCSPRSGDLSVYWYQQSLDQGLQFLIQYYNGEERAKGNILERFSAQQFPDLHSELNLSSLELGDSALYFCASSARLGDSNYGYTFGSGTRLTVV.

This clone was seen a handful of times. The CDR3 is CASSLRTGGGETQYF. CDR3 bases: TGTGCCAGCAGCTTAAGAACAGGGGGAGGAGAGACCCAGTACTTC. The V gene is TRBV7-2, the J gene TRBJ2-5; 8 bases align to TRBD1. This CDR3 contains 15 residues. CDR1 SGHTA and CDR2 FQGNSA come from the germline V gene. J gave up 4 bases and V 2 bases, and 6 bases lay outside the gene matches.

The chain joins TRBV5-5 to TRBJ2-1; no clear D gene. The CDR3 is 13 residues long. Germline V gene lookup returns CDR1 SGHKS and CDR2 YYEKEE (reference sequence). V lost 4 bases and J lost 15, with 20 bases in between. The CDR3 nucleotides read TGTGCCAGCAGCGCGGTTGGCTATCGTAGCCCGTTCTTC. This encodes CASSAVGYRSPFF.

As DNA, the CDR3 is TGTGCCAGCGTGAGAGGTTACACCGGGGAGCTGTTTTTT. This translates into CASVRGYTGELFF. The gene calls are TRBV6-1 and TRBJ2-2; D is ambiguous. This CDR3 region has 13 residues. Trimming stripped 8 bases from V and 3 bases from J, with 10 bases between. Germline CDR1 and CDR2: MNHNS and SASEGT.

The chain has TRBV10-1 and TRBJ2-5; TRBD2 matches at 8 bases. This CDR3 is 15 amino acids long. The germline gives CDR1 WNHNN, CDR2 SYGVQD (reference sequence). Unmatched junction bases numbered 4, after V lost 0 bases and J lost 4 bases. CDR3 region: CASSESRLAGETQYF. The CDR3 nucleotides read TGCGCCAGCAGTGAGTCTAGGCTAGCGGGAGAGACCCAGTACTTC.

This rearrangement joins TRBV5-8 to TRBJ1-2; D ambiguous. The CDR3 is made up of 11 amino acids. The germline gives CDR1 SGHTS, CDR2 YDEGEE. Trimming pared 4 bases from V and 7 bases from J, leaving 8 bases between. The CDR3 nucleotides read TGTGCCAGCAGCCGGGCGGGTGGCTACACCTTC. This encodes CASSRAGGYTF.

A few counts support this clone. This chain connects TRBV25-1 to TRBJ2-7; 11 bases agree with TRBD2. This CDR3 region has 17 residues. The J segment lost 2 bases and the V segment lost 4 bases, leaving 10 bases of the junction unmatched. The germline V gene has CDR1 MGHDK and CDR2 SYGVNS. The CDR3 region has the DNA TGTGCCAGCAGTGCTCTAGCGGGAGGTTTGAGACCCTACGAGCAGTACTTC. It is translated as CASSALAGGLRPYEQYF.

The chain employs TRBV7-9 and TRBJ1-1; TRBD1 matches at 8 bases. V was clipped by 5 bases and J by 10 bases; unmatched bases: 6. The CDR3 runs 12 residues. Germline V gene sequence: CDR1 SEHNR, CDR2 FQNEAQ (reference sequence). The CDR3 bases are TGTGCCAGCAGCGAGACAGGGGCGCCAGCTTTCTTT. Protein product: CASSETGAPAFF.

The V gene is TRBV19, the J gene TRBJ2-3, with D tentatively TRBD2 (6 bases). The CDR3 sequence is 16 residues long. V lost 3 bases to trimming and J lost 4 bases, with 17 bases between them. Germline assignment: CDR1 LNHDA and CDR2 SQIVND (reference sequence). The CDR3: CASSISGGEMADTQYF. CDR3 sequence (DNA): TGTGCCAGTAGTATTAGCGGAGGGGAGATGGCAGATACGCAGTATTTT.

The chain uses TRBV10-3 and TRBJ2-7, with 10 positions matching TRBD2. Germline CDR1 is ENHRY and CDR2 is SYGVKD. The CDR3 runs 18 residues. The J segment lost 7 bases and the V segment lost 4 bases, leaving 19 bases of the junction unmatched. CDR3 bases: TGTGCCATCAGTGCCCATCCCCCAGCGGGAGGGCCTTTTCGGGAGCAGTACTTC. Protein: CAISAHPPAGGPFREQYF.

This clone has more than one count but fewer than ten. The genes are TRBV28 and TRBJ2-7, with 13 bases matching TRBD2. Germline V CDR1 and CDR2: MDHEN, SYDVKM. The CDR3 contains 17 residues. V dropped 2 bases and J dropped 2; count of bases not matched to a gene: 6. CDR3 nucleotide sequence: TGTGCCAGCAGTTTAGTACTAGCGGGAGGGCCCCCCTACGAGCAGTACTTC. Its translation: CASSLVLAGGPPYEQYF.

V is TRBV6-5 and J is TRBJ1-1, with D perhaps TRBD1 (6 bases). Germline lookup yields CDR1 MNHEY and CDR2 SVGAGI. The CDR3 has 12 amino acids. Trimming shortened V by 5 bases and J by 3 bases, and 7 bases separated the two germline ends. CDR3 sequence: CASSRQDTEAFF. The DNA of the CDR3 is TGTGCCAGCAGTCGACAGGACACTGAAGCTTTCTTT.

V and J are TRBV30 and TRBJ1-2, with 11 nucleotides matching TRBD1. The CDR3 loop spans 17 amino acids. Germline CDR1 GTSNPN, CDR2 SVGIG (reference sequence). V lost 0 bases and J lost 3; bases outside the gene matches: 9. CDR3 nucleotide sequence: TGTGCCTGGAGTGTACCCGGGACAGGGGGTGCGGACTATGGCTACACCTTC. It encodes CAWSVPGTGGADYGYTF.

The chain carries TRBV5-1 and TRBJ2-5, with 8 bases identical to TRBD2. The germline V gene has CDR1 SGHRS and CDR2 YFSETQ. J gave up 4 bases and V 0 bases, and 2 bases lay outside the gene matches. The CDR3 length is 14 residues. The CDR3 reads CASSLGSGTETQYF. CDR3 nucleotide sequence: TGCGCCAGCAGCTTGGGTAGCGGGACAGAGACCCAGTACTTC.

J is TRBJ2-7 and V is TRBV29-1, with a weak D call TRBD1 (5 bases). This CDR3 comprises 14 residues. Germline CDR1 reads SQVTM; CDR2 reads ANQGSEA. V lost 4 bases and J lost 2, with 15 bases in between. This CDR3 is CSVAPRTQAYEQYF. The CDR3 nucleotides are TGCAGCGTTGCCCCAAGGACACAAGCCTACGAGCAGTACTTC.

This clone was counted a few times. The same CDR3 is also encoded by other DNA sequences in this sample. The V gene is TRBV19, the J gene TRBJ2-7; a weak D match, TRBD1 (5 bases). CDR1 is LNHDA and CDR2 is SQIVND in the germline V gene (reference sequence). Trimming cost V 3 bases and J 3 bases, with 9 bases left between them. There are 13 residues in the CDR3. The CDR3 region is CASSMGQGYEQYF. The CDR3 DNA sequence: TGTGCCAGTAGTATGGGGCAGGGCTACGAGCAGTACTTC.

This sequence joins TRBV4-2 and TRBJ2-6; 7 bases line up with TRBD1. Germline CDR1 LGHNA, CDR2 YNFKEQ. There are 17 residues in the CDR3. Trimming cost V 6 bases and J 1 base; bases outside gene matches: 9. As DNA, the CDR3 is TGTGCCAGCAGTTCAAGCCTCAGGGGGTCTGGGGCCAACGTCCTGACTTTC. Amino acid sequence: CASSSSLRGSGANVLTF.

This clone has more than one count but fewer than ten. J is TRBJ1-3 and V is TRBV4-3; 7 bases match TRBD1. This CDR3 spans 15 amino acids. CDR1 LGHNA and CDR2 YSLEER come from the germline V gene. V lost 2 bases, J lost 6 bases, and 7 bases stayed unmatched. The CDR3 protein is CASSQNRDSTNTIYF. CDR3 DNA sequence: TGCGCCAGCAGCCAAAATCGGGACAGCACAAACACCATATATTTT.

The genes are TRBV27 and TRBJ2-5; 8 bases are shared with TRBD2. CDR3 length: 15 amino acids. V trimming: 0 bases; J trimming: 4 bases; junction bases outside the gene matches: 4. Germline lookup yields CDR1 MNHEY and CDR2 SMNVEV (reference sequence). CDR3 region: CASSLSERERETQYF. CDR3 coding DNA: TGTGCCAGCAGTTTATCGGAGCGGGAGCGAGAGACCCAGTACTTC.